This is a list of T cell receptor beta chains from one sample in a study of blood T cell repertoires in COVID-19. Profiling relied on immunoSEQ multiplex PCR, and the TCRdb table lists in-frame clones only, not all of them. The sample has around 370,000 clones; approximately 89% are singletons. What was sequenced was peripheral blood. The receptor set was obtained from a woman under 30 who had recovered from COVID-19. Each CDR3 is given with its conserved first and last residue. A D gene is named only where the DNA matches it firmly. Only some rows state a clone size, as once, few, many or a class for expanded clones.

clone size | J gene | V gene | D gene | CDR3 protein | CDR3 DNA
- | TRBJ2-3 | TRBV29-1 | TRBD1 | CSVEVATGGETDTQYF | TGCAGCGTTGAAGTGGCGACAGGGGGTGAAACAGATACGCAGTATTTT
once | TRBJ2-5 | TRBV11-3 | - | CASSPTEETQYF | TGTGCCAGCAGCCCGACAGAAGAGACCCAGTACTTC
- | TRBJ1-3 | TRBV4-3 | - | CASSPSRLSSGNTIYF | TGCGCCAGCAGCCCCTCCCGACTCAGCTCTGGAAACACCATATATTTT
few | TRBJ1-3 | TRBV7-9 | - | CASSFGAAGNTIYF | TGTGCCAGCAGCTTCGGTGCCGCTGGAAACACCATATATTTT
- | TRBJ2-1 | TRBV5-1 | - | CASSFIAGSYNEQFF | TGCGCCAGCAGCTTTATCGCGGGCTCCTACAATGAGCAGTTCTTC
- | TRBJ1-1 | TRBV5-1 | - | CASSLGTEIEAFF | TGCGCCAGCAGCTTGGGGACAGAGATTGAAGCTTTCTTT
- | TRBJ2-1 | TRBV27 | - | CASTRRGKIGNWGEQFF | TGTGCCAGCACTCGCCGCGGAAAAATCGGGAACTGGGGTGAGCAGTTCTTC
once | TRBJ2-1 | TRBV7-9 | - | CASSPQSSGSRNYNEQFF | TGTGCCAGCAGCCCCCAAAGTTCAGGGTCACGCAACTACAATGAGCAGTTCTTC
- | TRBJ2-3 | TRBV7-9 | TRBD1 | CASSPGQGTDTQYF | TGTGCCAGCAGCCCGGGACAGGGAACAGATACGCAGTATTTT
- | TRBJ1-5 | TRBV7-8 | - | CASSLDRAKPQHF | TGTGCCAGCAGCTTAGACAGGGCAAAGCCCCAGCATTTT
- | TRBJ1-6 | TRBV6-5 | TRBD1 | CASKLRQGYSPLHF | TGTGCCAGCAAATTGAGACAGGGGTATTCACCCCTCCACTTT
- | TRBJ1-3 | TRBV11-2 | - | CASSLDAGVRGNTIYF | TGTGCCAGCAGCTTAGATGCAGGGGTACGCGGAAACACCATATATTTT
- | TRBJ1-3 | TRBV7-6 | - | CASSRGWASGNTIYF | TGTGCCAGCAGCCGAGGGTGGGCGTCTGGAAACACCATATATTTT
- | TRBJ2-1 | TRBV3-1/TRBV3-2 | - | CASSQPGRGEQFF | TGTGCCAGCAGCCAACCCGGACGGGGGGAGCAGTTCTTC
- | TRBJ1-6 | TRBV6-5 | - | CASGWPSRVDSPLHF | TGTGCCAGCGGCTGGCCCAGCAGGGTGGATTCACCCCTCCACTTT
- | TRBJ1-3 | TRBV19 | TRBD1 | CASSIGGQVSGNTIYF | TGTGCCAGTAGTATAGGGGGACAGGTCTCTGGAAACACCATATATTTT
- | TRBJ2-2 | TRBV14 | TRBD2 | CASSQDKQSGRHGELFF | TGTGCCAGCAGCCAAGATAAGCAAAGCGGGAGACACGGGGAGCTGTTTTTT
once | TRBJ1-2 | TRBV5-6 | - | CASSPPRGGVGEYGYTF | TGTGCCAGCAGCCCTCCCAGGGGTGGTGTGGGGGAATATGGCTACACCTTC
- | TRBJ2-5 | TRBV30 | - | CAWSVLADYQTQYF | TGTGCCTGGAGTGTACTGGCGGACTATCAGACCCAGTACTTC
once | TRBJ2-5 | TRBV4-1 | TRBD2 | CASSRAGARVETQYF | TGCGCCAGCAGCCGGGCGGGAGCGCGGGTTGAGACCCAGTACTTC
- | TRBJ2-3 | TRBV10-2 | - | CASTEQGGLPDTQYF | TGCGCCAGCACGGAACAGGGAGGGTTGCCAGATACGCAGTATTTT
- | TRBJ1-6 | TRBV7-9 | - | CASSLSLTDNSPLHF | TGTGCCAGCAGCTTATCCCTCACGGATAATTCACCCCTCCACTTT
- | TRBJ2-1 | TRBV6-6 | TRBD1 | CASSHQDRDNNEQFF | TGTGCCAGCAGTCACCAAGACAGGGACAACAATGAGCAGTTCTTC
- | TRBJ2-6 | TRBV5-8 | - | CASSLQGFGANVLTF | TGTGCCAGCAGCTTGCAGGGTTTCGGGGCCAACGTCCTGACTTTC
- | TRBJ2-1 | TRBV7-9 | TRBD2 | CATQSGLASSNEQFF | TGTGCCACCCAGTCTGGACTAGCGTCGTCAAATGAGCAGTTCTTC
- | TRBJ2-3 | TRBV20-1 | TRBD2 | CSASGLAGGMADTQYF | TGCAGTGCTAGTGGGCTAGCGGGAGGGATGGCAGATACGCAGTATTTT
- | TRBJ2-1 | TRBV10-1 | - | CASSATSPYNEQFF | TGCGCCAGCAGTGCTACTAGCCCTTACAATGAGCAGTTCTTC
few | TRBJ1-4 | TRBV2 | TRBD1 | CASTPGQGVEKLFF | TGTGCCAGCACTCCGGGACAGGGTGTGGAAAAACTGTTTTTT
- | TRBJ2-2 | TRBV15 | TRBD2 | CATSTSPNGLAVTGELFF | TGTGCCACCAGCACCTCACCCAATGGACTAGCGGTCACCGGGGAGCTGTTTTTT
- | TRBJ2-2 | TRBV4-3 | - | CASSLALGRDTGELFF | TGCGCCAGCAGCCTTGCCCTAGGGAGAGACACCGGGGAGCTGTTTTTT
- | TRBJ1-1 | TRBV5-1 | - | CASSSGTLNTEAFF | TGCGCCAGCAGCTCCGGGACTCTGAACACTGAAGCTTTCTTT
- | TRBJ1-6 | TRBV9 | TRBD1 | CASSPEDRMDSPLHF | TGTGCCAGCAGCCCGGAGGACAGGATGGATTCACCCCTCCACTTT
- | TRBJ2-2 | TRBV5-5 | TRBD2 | CASSFGASGRVNTGELFF | TGTGCCAGCAGCTTTGGGGCTAGCGGGAGGGTGAACACCGGGGAGCTGTTTTTT
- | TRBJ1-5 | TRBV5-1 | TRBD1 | CASSLGTGANQPQHF | TGCGCCAGCAGCTTGGGGACAGGGGCCAATCAGCCCCAGCATTTT
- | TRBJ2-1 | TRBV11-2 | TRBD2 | CASRTLAGGYNEQFF | TGTGCCAGCAGGACGCTAGCGGGAGGTTACAATGAGCAGTTCTTC
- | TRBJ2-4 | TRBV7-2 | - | CASSLASGWIGLTNIQYF | TGTGCCAGCAGCTTAGCTTCGGGGTGGATAGGGCTTACAAACATTCAGTACTTC
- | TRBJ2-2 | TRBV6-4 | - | CASSDASSANTGELFF | TGTGCCAGCAGTGACGCCAGCAGCGCGAACACCGGGGAGCTGTTTTTT
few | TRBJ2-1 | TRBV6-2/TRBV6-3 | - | CASSYSNLPPSDEQFF | TGTGCCAGCAGTTACTCGAACCTCCCGCCCAGCGATGAGCAGTTCTTC
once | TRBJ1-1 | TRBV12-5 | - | CASGFLGEGTEAFF | TGTGCTAGTGGTTTCCTCGGGGAGGGCACTGAAGCTTTCTTT
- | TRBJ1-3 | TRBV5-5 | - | CASSPGAGPGNTIYF | TGTGCCAGCAGCCCAGGGGCAGGGCCCGGAAACACCATATATTTT
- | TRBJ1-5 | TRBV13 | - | CASSLAKNQPQHF | TGTGCCAGCAGCTTGGCAAAAAATCAGCCCCAGCATTTT
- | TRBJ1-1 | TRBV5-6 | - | CASSSAGTEAFF | TGTGCCAGCAGCTCTGCGGGGACTGAAGCTTTCTTT
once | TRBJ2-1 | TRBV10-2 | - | CASRDTDNEQFF | TGCGCCAGCAGGGACACTGACAATGAGCAGTTCTTC
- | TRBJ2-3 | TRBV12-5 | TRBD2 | CASGLEAGGSTDTQYF | TGTGCTAGTGGTTTGGAGGCGGGAGGGAGCACAGATACGCAGTATTTT
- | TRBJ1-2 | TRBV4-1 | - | CASSDRDTLKYTF | TGCGCCAGCAGCGATCGGGACACACTCAAGTACACCTTC
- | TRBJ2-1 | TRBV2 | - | CASSEWERLTDEQFF | TGTGCCAGCAGTGAATGGGAGCGCCTTACAGATGAGCAGTTCTTC
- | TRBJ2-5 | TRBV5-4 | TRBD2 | CASSLDASGVQETQYF | TGTGCCAGCAGCTTGGATGCTAGCGGGGTCCAAGAGACCCAGTACTTC
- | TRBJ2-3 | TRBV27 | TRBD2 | CASSRPGLAAHTQYF | TGTGCCAGCAGTCGACCGGGACTAGCAGCCCATACGCAGTATTTT
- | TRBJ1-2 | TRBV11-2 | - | CASSPRHNYGYTF | TGTGCCAGCAGCCCCCGACACAACTATGGCTACACCTTC
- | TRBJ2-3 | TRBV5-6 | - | CASSRGTDTQYF | TGTGCCAGCAGCCGGGGCACAGATACGCAGTATTTT
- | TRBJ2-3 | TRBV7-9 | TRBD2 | CASSFGSGSINTQYF | TGTGCCAGCAGCTTCGGGAGCGGGAGTATAAATACGCAGTATTTT